One sample yielded the 7 T cell receptor beta chains listed below, sequenced in a study of T cell responses to AZD1222 COVID-19 vaccine. The table came from immunoSEQ multiplex PCR; TCRdb's copy has only in-frame clones and leaves some out. The data contain some 120,000 clones, 70% to 85% of them singletons. The material was peripheral blood, obtained 28 days after the second AZD1222 dose. The source is an adult who received the AZD1222 COVID-19 vaccine.

The J gene is TRBJ2-7, the V gene TRBV5-4; 10 bases map to TRBD1. CDR3 length: 14 residues. The J segment lost 5 bases and the V segment lost 1 base, leaving 3 bases of the junction unmatched. From germline, CDR1 is SGHNT and CDR2 YYREEE (reference sequence). The DNA of the CDR3 is TGTGCCAGCAGCTTGCCGGGACAGGGGAACGAGCAGTACTTC. It yields the protein CASSLPGQGNEQYF.

The rearrangement links TRBV15 to TRBJ2-5; D is uncertain. Trimming left V 2 bases short and J 1 base short, with 20 bases between. The germline V gene encodes CDR1 LNHNV and CDR2 YYDKDF (reference sequence). CDR3 length: 18 amino acids. CDR3 bases: TGTGCCACCAGCAGAACCACAGATTCGTCGATGGCCCAAGAGACCCAGTACTTC. Its protein product is CATSRTTDSSMAQETQYF. The entire variable domain, with the rest obtained from reference TRBV15 and TRBJ2-5, is as follows: DAMVIQNPRYQVTQFGKPVTLSCSQTLNHNVMYWYQQKSSQAPKLLFHYYDKDFNNEADTPDNFQSRRPNTSFCFLDIRSPGLGDTAMYLCATSRTTDSSMAQETQYFGPGTRLLVL.

The table lists this clone with a few counts. Other DNA sequences of this sample code for an identical CDR3. Here the CDR3 DNA reads TGTGCCAGCAGCCCACCTACAGGGAGCTATGGCTACACCTTC. This codes for CASSPPTGSYGYTF. V usage is TRBV5-6 and J usage is TRBJ1-2; D is perhaps TRBD1 (6 bases). The CDR3 sequence is 14 residues long. V was cut by 4 bases and J by 4 bases, with 14 bases left in between. Germline V gene data show CDR1 as SGHDT and CDR2 as YYEEEE. Looking up the rest from reference TRBV5-6 and TRBJ1-2 gives the full variable domain: DAGVTQSPTHLIKTRGQQVTLRCSPKSGHDTVSWYQQALGQGPQFIFQYYEEEERQRGNFPDRFSGHQFPNYSSELNVNALLLGDSALYLCASSPPTGSYGYTFGSGTRLTVV.

The chain links TRBV6-5 to TRBJ2-5; 9 bases agree with TRBD1. Germline CDR1 and CDR2: MNHEY and SVGAGI. Trimming removed 4 bases from V and 7 bases from J; junction bases left unmatched: 4. This CDR3 is 13 amino acids long. The CDR3 is CASSFPGQGTQYF. The CDR3 DNA is TGTGCCAGCAGTTTCCCGGGACAGGGGACCCAGTACTTC.

This clone was detected a few times. This chain connects TRBV27 to TRBJ1-2; 7 bases are shared with TRBD1. The germline CDR1 and CDR2 sequences are MNHEY and SMNVEV (reference sequence). V was clipped by 7 bases and J by 7 bases; unmatched bases: 9. There are 13 residues in the CDR3. CDR3: CASKFSQGGGYTF. The CDR3, as DNA: TGTGCCAGCAAGTTTTCTCAGGGGGGTGGCTACACCTTC.

The V call is TRBV2, the J call TRBJ1-6; D is perhaps TRBD1 (5 bases). The V and J ends lost 7 bases and 7 bases respectively, with 5 bases between them. The length of the CDR3 is 11 residues. Germline V gene sequence: CDR1 SNHLY, CDR2 FYNNEI. DNA of the CDR3: TGTGCCAGCAACAGGAATTCACCCCTCCACTTT. Translation: CASNRNSPLHF.

This chain joins TRBV5-4 and TRBJ2-4, with D perhaps TRBD1 (6 bases). V shed 6 bases and J shed 3 bases, with 13 bases lying between them. The CDR3 has 14 amino acids. Germline CDR1 is SGHNT and CDR2 is YYREEE (reference sequence). The CDR3 DNA is TGTGCCAGCACCTCACAGGGCCTCAAAAACATTCAGTACTTC. As protein: CASTSQGLKNIQYF.